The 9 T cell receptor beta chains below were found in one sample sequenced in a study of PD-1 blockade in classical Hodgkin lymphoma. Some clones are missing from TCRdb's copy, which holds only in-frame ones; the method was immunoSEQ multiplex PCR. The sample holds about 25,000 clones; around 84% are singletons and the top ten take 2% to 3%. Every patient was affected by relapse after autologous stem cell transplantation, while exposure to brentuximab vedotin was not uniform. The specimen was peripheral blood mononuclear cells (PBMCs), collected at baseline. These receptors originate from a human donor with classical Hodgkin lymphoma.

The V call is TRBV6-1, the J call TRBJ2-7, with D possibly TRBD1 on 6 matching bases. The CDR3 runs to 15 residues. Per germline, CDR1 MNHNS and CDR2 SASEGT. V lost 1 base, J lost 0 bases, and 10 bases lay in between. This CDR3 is CASSEGQGHSYEQYF. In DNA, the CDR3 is TGTGCCAGCAGTGAAGGGCAGGGACACTCCTACGAGCAGTACTTC.

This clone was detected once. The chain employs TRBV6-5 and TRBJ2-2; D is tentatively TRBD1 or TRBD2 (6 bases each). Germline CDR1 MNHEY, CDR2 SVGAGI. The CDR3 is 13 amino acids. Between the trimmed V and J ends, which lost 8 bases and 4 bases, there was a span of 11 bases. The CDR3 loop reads CASRGPGTGELFF. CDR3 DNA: TGTGCCAGCCGGGGGCCCGGCACCGGGGAGCTGTTTTTT.

The CDR3: CSVYRSPTGELFF. CDR3 sequence (DNA): TGCAGCGTCTACAGGAGTCCCACCGGGGAGCTGTTTTTT. The rearrangement joins TRBV29-1 to TRBJ2-2; possibly TRBD1 for D (5 bases). Per germline, CDR1 SQVTM and CDR2 ANQGSEA. This CDR3 is built from 13 residues. Trimming pared 6 bases from V and 4 bases from J, leaving 12 bases between.

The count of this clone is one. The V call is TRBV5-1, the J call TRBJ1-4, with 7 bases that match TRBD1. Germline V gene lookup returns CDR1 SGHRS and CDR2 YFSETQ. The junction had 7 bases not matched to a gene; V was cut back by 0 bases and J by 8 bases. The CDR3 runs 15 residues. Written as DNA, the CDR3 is TGCGCCAGCAGCTTGGTAACAGGGGCCGGAGAAAAACTGTTTTTT. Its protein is CASSLVTGAGEKLFF.

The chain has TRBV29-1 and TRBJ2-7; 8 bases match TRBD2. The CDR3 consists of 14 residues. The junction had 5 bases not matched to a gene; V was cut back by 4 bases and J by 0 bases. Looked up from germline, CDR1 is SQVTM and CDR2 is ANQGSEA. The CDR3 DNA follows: TGCAGCGTTGCACGGGGGGGGATCTCCTACGAGCAGTACTTC. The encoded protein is CSVARGGISYEQYF.

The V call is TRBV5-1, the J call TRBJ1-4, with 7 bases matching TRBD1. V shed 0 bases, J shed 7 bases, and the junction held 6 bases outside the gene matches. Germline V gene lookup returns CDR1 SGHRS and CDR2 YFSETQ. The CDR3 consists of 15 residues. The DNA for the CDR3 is TGCGCCAGCAGCTTGGTGGGGACAGAGGTTGAAAAACTGTTTTTT. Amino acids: CASSLVGTEVEKLFF.

The CDR3 DNA follows: TGTGCCAGCAGTGAACAGGGTTACTACGAGCAGTACTTC. Amino acids: CASSEQGYYEQYF. The rearrangement links TRBV6-1 to TRBJ2-7; tentative D call: TRBD1 (5 bases). Germline values: CDR1 MNHNS, CDR2 SASEGT. The CDR3 sequence is 13 residues long. V was clipped by 2 bases and J by 3 bases, with 8 bases between them.

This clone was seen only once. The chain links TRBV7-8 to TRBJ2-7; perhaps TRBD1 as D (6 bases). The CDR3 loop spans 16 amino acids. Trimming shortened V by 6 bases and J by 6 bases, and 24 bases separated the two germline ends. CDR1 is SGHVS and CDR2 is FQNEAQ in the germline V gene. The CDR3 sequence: CASSSPGLGATGEQYF. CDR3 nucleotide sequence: TGTGCCAGCAGTTCCCCCGGCCTGGGGGCAACGGGCGAGCAGTACTTC.

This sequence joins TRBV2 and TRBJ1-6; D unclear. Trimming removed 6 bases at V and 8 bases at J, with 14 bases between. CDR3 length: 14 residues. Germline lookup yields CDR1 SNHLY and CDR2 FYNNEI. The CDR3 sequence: CASRDQRWDSPLHF. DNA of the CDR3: TGTGCCAGCAGGGACCAACGATGGGATTCACCCCTCCACTTT. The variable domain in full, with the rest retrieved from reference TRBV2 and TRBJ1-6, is EPEVTQTPSHQVTQMGQEVILRCVPISNHLYFYWYRQILGQKVEFLVSFYNNEISEKSEIFDDQFSVERPDGSNFTLKIRSTKLEDSAMYFCASRDQRWDSPLHFGNGTRLTVT.